This paragraph covers one T cell receptor (beta chain) sequence. The data stem from a study of control samples from healthy donors and cancer patients. The table came from immunoSEQ multiplex PCR; TCRdb's copy has only in-frame clones and leaves some out. The profile covers approximately 160,000 clones, with more than 85% appearing a single time and around 2% taken by the ten largest. The CDR3 length is 15 residues. The receptor was derived from a woman aged 40 to 50 in good health. Sequencing used blood. This chain uses TRBV21-1 with TRBJ1-1. TRBV21-1 corresponds to a pseudogene. CDR3 DNA sequence: TGTGCCAGCAGCAGGACCCCCTACTTGAACACTGAAGCTTTCTTT. Translated: CASSRTPYLNTEAFF.